Reported below is one T cell receptor (beta chain). A TCRbeta library incorporating unique molecular identifiers was prepared. TCRdb processed the PCR reads anew with MiXCR; each CDR3 protein has one entry. The table has some 500,000 distinct CDR3 sequences, about 16% seen once. The V segment lost 4 bases and the J segment 6 bases; nucleotides outside the gene matches: 6. Germline CDR1 is SGHRS and CDR2 is YFSETQ. The CDR3 covers 13 residues. This sample stems from a study of T-cell reconstitution after alpha-beta-depleted transplantation in children. The V gene is TRBV5-1, the J gene TRBJ1-1; TRBD1 matches 7 bases. Sample: PBMCs from the stem cell graft donor, taken from the stem cell graft. The TCR sequence derives from a human donor who donated a stem cell graft to a child with acute lymphoblastic leukemia. CDR3 nucleotide sequence: TGCGCCAGCAGCCCCCAGGGGGATTCTGAAGCTTTCTTT. Protein sequence: CASSPQGDSEAFF.